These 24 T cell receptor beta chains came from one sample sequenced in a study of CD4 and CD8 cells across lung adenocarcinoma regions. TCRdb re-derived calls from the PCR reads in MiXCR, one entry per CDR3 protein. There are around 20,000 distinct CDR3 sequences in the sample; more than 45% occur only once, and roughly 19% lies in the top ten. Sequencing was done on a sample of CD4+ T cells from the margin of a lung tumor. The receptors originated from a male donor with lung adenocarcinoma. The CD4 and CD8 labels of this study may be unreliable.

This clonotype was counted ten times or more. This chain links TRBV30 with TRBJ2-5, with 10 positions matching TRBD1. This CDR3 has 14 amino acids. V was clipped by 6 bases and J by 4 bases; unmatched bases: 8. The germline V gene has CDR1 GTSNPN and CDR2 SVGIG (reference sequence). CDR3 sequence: CACPGTGDPETQYF. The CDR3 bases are TGTGCCTGTCCCGGGACAGGGGACCCAGAGACCCAGTACTTC. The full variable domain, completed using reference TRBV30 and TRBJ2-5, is SQTIHQWPATLVQPVGSPLSLECTVEGTSNPNLYWYRQAAGRGLQLLFYSVGIGQISSEVPQNLSASRPQDRQFILSSKKLLLSDSGFYLCACPGTGDPETQYFGPGTRLLVL.

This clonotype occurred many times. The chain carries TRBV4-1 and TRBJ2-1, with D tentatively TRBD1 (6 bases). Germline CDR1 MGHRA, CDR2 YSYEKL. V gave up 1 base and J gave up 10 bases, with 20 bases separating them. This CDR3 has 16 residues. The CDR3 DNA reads TGCGCCAGCAGCCAAGGGGTTGGGGGCCGCCCGGGCGAGCAGTTCTTC. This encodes CASSQGVGGRPGEQFF.

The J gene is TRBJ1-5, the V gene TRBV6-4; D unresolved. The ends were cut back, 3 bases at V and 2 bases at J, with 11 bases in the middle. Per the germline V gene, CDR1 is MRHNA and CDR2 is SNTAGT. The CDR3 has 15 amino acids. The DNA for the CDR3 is TGTGCCAGCAGTGAGGGAGGCGGCGGCAATCAGCCCCAGCATTTT. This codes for CASSEGGGGNQPQHF.

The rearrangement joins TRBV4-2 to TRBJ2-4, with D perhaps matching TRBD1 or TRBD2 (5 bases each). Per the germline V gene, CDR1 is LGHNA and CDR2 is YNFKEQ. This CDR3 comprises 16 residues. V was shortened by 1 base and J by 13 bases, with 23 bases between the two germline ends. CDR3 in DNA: TGTGCCAGCAGCCAAGCGGGGCTGAGAGCCAAAGACACGCAGTACTTC. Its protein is CASSQAGLRAKDTQYF.

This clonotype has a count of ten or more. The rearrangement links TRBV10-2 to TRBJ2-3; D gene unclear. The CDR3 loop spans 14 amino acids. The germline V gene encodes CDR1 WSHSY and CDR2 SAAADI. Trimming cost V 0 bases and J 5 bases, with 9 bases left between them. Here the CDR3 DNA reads TGCGCCAGCAGTGAGTCGATGTTGAGAGATACGCAGTATTTT. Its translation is CASSESMLRDTQYF.

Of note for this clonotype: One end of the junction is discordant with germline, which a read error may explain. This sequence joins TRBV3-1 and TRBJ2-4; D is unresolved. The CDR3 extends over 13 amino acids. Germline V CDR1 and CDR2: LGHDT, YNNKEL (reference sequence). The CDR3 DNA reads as TGTGCCACCAGCCATAGAACCAAAGACACGCAGTACTTT. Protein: CATSHRTKDTQYF.

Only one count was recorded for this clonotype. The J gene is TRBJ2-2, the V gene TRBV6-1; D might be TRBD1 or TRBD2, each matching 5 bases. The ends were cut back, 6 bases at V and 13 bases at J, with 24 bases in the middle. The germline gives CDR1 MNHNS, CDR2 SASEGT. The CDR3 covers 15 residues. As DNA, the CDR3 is TGTGCCAGCAGCCTCCAGTCCGTGAGTCCAGGGACGCTGTTTTTT. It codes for CASSLQSVSPGTLFF.

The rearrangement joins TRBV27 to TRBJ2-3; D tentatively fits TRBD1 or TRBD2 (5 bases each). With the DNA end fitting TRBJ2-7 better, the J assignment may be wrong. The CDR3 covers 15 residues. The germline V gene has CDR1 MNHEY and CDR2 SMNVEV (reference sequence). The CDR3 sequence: CASRTGLQYTDTQYF. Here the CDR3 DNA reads TGTGCCAGCAGGACGGGGCTTCAATACACAGATACGCAGTACTTC.

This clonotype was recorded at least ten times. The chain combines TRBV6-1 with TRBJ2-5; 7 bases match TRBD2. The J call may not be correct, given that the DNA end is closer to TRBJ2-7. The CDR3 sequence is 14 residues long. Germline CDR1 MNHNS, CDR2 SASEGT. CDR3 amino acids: CASSPGTNPYEQYF. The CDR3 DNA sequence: TGTGCCAGCAGTCCCGGGACTAACCCCTACGAGCAGTACTTC.

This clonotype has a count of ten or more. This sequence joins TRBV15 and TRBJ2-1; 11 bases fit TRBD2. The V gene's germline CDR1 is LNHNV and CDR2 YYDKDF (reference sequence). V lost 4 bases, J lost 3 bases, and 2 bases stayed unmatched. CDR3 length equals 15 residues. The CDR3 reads CATSTGTSGYNEQFF. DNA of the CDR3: TGTGCCACCAGCACCGGGACTAGCGGCTACAATGAGCAGTTCTTC.

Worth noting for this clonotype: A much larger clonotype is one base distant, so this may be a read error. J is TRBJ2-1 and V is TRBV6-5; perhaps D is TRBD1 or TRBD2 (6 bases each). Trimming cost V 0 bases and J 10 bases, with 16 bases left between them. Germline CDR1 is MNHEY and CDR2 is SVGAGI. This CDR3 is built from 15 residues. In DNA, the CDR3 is TGTGCCAGCAGTTACTCGATTGGAGGGGGGTACGAGCAGTTCTTC. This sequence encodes CASSYSIGGGYEQFF.

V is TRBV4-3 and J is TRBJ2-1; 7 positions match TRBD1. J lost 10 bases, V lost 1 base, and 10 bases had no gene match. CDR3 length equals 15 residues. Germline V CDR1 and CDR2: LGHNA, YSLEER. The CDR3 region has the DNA TGCGCCAGCAGCCAAGGGAGCTACAGGGGTGAGGAGCAGTTCTTC. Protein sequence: CASSQGSYRGEEQFF.

The chain's CDR3 is CASSQDWAADTQYF. CDR3 sequence (DNA): TGTGCCAGCAGCCAGGACTGGGCCGCAGATACTCAGTACTTC. The gene calls are TRBV27 and TRBJ2-4; tentatively, D is TRBD2 (5 bases). CDR3 length: 14 amino acids. Germline V gene lookup returns CDR1 MNHEY and CDR2 SMNVEV (reference sequence). The V end was cut by 6 bases, the J end by 12 bases, with 21 bases between.

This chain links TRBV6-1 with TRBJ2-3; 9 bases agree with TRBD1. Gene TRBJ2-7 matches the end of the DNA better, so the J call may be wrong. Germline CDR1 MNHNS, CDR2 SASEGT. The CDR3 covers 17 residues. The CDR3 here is CASKRQGGTFDPDTQYF. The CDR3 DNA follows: TGTGCCAGCAAGAGACAGGGGGGTACCTTTGACCCAGATACGCAGTACTTC.

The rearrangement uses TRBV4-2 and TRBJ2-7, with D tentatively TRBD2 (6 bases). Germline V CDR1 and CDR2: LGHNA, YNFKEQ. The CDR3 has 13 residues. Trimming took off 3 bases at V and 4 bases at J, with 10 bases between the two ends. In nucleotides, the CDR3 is TGTGCCAGCAGCCAGACTAGAGATTACGAGCAGTACTTC. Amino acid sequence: CASSQTRDYEQYF.

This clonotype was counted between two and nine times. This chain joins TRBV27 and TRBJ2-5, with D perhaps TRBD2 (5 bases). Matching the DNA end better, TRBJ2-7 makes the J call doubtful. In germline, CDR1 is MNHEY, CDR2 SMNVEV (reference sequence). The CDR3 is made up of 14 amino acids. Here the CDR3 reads CASSLERVGYEQYF. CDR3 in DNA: TGTGCCAGCAGTTTGGAGAGGGTCGGCTACGAGCAGTACTTC.

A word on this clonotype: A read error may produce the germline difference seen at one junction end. The CDR3 nucleotides are TGTGCCAGCAGGGTGACGGGGGGGACCGGCAAAGATACGCAGTATTTC. This sequence encodes CASRVTGGTGKDTQYF. The V and J genes are TRBV6-8 and TRBJ2-4, with 8 bases fitting TRBD2. Germline assignment: CDR1 MNHGY and CDR2 SAAAGT. The CDR3 spans 16 residues.

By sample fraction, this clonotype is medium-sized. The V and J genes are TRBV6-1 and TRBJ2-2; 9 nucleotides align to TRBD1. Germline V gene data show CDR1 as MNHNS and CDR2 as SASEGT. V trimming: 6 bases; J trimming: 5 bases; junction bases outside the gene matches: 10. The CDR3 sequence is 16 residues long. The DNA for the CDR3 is TGTGCCAGCAGGGGCACCGGGACAGGGAGGACCGGGGAGCTGTTTTTT. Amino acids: CASRGTGTGRTGELFF.

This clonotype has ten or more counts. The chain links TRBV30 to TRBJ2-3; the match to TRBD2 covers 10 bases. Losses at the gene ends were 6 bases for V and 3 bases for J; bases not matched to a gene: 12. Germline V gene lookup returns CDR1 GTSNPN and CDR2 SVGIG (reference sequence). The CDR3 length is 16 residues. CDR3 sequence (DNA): TGTGCCTGTAACCCACTAGCGGGACGTGGGACAGATACGCAGTATTTT. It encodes CACNPLAGRGTDTQYF.

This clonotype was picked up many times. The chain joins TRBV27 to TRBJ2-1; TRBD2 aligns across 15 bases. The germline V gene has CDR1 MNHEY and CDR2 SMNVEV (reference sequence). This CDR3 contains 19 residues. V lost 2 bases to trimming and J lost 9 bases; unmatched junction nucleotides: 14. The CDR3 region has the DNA TGTGCCAGCAGTTTAGGGTGGGGTAGGGGACTAGCGGGAGGCGGTGAGCAGTTCTTC. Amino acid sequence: CASSLGWGRGLAGGGEQFF.

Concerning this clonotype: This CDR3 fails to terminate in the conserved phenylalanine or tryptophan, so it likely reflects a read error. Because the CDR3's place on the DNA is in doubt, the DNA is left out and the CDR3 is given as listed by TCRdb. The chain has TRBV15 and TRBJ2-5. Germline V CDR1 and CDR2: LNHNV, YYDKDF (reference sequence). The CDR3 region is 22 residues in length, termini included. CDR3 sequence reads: CATKPGYFFFLNIFSRDGILPC.

The CDR3 sequence: CASSSAGQGNTDTQYF. CDR3 nucleotides: TGTGCCAGCAGCTCAGCGGGACAGGGGAACACAGATACGCAGTATTTT. V usage is TRBV12-3 or TRBV12-4 and J usage is TRBJ2-3; 10 bases fit TRBD1. CDR3 length: 16 amino acids. V was clipped by 6 bases and J by 2 bases; unmatched bases: 8.

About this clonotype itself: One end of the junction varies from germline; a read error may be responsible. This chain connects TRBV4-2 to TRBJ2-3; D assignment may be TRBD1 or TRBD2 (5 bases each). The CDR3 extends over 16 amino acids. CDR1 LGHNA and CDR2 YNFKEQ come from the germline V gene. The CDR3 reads CASREVGATAPETQYF. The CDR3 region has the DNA TGTGCCAGCAGGGAAGTCGGGGCAACCGCCCCAGAGACGCAGTACTTT.

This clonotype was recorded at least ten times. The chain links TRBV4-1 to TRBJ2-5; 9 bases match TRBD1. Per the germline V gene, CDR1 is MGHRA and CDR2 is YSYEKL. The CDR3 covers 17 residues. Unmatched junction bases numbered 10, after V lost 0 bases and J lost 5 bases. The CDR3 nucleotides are TGCGCCAGCAGCCAAGATACAGGGGGCGGCCTGGGGGAGACCCAGTACTTC. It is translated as CASSQDTGGGLGETQYF.